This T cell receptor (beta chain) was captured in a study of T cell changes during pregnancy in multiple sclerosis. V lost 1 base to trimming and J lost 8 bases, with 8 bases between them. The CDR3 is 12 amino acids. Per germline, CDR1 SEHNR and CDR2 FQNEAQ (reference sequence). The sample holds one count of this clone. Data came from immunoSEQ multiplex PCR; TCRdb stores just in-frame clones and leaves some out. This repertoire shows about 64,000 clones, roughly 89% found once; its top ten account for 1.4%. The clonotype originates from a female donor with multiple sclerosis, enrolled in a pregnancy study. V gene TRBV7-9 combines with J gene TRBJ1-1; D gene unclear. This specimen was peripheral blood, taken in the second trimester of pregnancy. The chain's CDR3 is CASSLVAGEAFF. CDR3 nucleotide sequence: TGTGCCAGCAGCTTAGTCGCGGGGGAAGCTTTCTTT. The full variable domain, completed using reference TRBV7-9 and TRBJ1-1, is DTGVSQNPRHKITKRGQNVTFRCDPISEHNRLYWYRQTLGQGPEFLTYFQNEAQLEKSRLLSDRFSAERPKGSFSTLEIQRTEQGDSAMYLCASSLVAGEAFFGQGTRLTVV.